This TCR beta chain was captured by sequencing in a study of cytomegalovirus exposure and HLA in healthy donors (dated 2017 in TCRdb). As for the study more broadly: In an earlier analysis of several hundred of the donors, 276 Gb of sequence data and 90 million to 120 million unique TCR beta sequences from about 179 million T cells were reported. About 280 gigabases of sequencing data and around 80 million unique TCR sequences made up an early release that covered under 750 HLA-typed donors. Among the roughly 390 genotyped donors, under 90% belonged to the genetic ancestry cluster associated with self-reported Caucasian donors. The aim of the study was to test whether cataloging public T cell receptors could identify signatures of past pathogen exposure. The study profiled the T cell repertoires of fewer than 850 subjects by immunosequencing and related them to cytomegalovirus serostatus. Besides the first cohort of under 700 subjects, a separate validation cohort made up of around 120 different subjects was used. The study combined high-throughput TCR immunosequencing, statistical association of individual TCRs with disease status, and machine learning to predict cytomegalovirus infection status. In a later analysis, previously published TCR beta repertoires from several hundred donors were re-analyzed and high-resolution HLA genotyping was added so that TCR occurrence patterns could be studied. The later analysis used no new phenotypic data to find candidate immune exposures, relying instead on TCR beta sequences and their occurrence across donors. An earlier analysis of approximately 640 of the donors applied high-throughput TCR beta sequencing to assess whether each TCR beta V gene segment acted as functional or pseudogenic. Alongside the repertoire data, information on donor age, sex, ethnicity and CMV serostatus was compiled. In a later genetic analysis, genome-wide SNP genotypes for about three fifths of the roughly 670 donors were used, and that subset was treated as a discovery cohort. Every repertoire in the discovery cohort had been generated on one and the same sequencing platform. HLA typing included class I and class II loci at four-digit resolution. The number of donors typed differed by locus, with about 629-630 for A, B, C, DRB1 and DQB1, around 500 for DQA1, nearly 610 for DPA1, and 450 to 480 for DPB1. Roughly 5 DR-DQ haplotypes were treated as single units for association and clustering because of strong linkage in the cohort. Across some 400 genotyped donors of the cohort, an average of roughly 200,000 unique TCR beta nucleotide sequences per donor were sequenced, and roughly a sixth of those sequences were non-productive. General study outcomes and caveats: Most TCR sequences were seen in very few donors, while some public TCRs were found in many individuals. A cluster of highly shared sequence variants was judged likely to represent a technical artifact of the sequencing pipeline. Only TCR beta chains were sequenced in this cohort, and the absence of alpha or paired-chain data limited detectable features. An earlier analysis of roughly 570 of the donors showed that most TCR beta V segments appeared in productive rearrangements either about 87% or about 30% of the time, which broadly matched IMGT annotations. Several of the top co-occurrence clusters appeared to be linked to parvovirus B19, influenza, CMV and Epstein-Barr virus, according to a later analysis. In a later analysis, most CMV-associated TCR beta chains were found to appear HLA-restricted, with HLA associations seemingly driven largely by CMV exposure. Because the 87-base-pair reads could not distinguish some IMGT-functional V segments, including TRBV6-2 and TRBV6-3, those segments were excluded. Because HLA typing was missing for some donors at each locus, association tests included only the typed subset. The only immune exposure information available for the cohort was CMV serostatus. Compared with equally common non-associated chains, HLA-associated TCR beta chains in a later analysis were more clonally expanded and had lower generation probabilities. Presence/absence analyses assumed roughly uniform sequencing depth across donors, an assumption that may not hold. When HLA alleles, especially DR and DQ, strongly co-occurred, attributing TCR associations to individual alleles was difficult. The authors suggested that the approach could potentially be extended to other disease states and immunological phenotypes. A further reported finding was that TCR beta sequences accurately predicted the HLA-A and HLA-B alleles for most subjects in the first cohort. The classifier was reported to diagnose cytomegalovirus status with high specificity and sensitivity in both the original and validation cohorts. At a false discovery rate of 0.05, a later analysis linked 15,000 to 20,000 TCR beta sequences to specific HLA alleles. Correlated functional status among segregating V segments might be attributable to linkage disequilibrium, but an unknown experimental factor could not be ruled out. The study gave a list of 150 to 200 TCR beta chains associated with cytomegalovirus. In a later analysis, the rate of TCR association differed among HLA loci, with DRB1 alleles having the most associated TCRs and HLA-C alleles having the fewest. In vitro tests confirmed that a few of the cytomegalovirus-associated TCR beta chains recognize cytomegalovirus antigens. Because counts were too low, under 20 rarely observed V segments, including chromosome 9 orphons, were left out of the earlier analysis of 587 of the donors. A later genetic analysis reported fewer N-insertions in productive TCRs among donors in an Asian-associated ancestry cluster than the roughly 700-donor mean. In a later genetic analysis, a missense DCLRE1C variant was associated with V-gene and J-gene trimming of TCR beta chains, and the association was replicated in an independent cohort.

Libraries were made using the immunoSEQ multiplex PCR assay. A mixture of 60 forward primers for TCR Vbeta segments and 13 reverse primers for TCR Jbeta segments was used in the multiplex PCR. The CDR3 region of rearranged TCR beta genes was amplified from genomic DNA with a multiplex PCR assay. The amplified TCR beta libraries were sequenced on the Illumina HiSeq System as 87-base-pair reads. Per the original workflow: Across the roughly 600 repertoires, a later analysis counted tens of millions of unique TCR beta chains, some 11 million of which were shared by at least two donors. Raw reads were error-corrected and collapsed into unique sequences by a nearest-neighbor algorithm in which closely related sequences were merged to remove PCR and sequencing errors. CDR3 sequences were aligned to IMGT reference sequences to assign V, D and J gene segments. For a sequence to be retained, at least a six-nucleotide match to both a V gene segment and a J gene segment was required. Rearrangements were called productive when the CDR3 lacked stop codons and stayed in frame with V and J; all others were non-productive. Following IMGT convention, CDR3 was defined as the stretch from the second conserved V-encoded cysteine to the conserved J-encoded phenylalanine. In an earlier analysis of more than 550 of the donors, sequences lacking an unambiguous match to a single V gene segment were excluded. An earlier analysis of 550 to 650 of the donors classified V segments as functional when productive rearrangements were above 56.7% and as segregating when the standard deviation between donors was above 5%. A statistical classification framework was built to diagnose cytomegalovirus status from the catalog of TCR beta chain sequences. A later analysis assigned V and J genes by comparing TCR nucleotide sequences with IMGT/GENE-DB human TR gene sequences. In a later analysis, CDR3 sequences and most-parsimonious VDJ recombination scenarios were assigned using the TCRdist pipeline. In a later analysis, each TCR beta chain was defined by its CDR3 amino acid sequence together with its V-gene family, and reads lacking a unique V-gene family were excluded. A later analysis removed 600 or so highly shared, low-generation-probability nucleotide sequences to deal with suspected cross-contamination and a sequencing artifact. For each public chain, a later analysis derived a clonal expansion index from normalized ranks of inferred template counts within each repertoire. In a later analysis, generation probabilities were computed with a VDJ recombination model fitted to out-of-frame rearrangements, and the resulting probabilities were checked against IGoR. In a later analysis, TCR-TCR, TCR-HLA and TCR-CMV co-occurrence was scored with hypergeometric tests, and a repertoire-size bias correction was applied to TCR pairs. To estimate false discovery rates, a later analysis permuted the HLA or CMV assignments 20 times. A later analysis grouped co-occurring TCRs with DBSCAN, adding TCRdist sequence similarity when clustering within HLA-allele-positive subsets. Repertoires with fewer than 30,000 or more than 120,000 public chains were left out of co-occurrence clustering, as were about 5 repertoires with anomalous nucleotide sharing. Held by TCRdb, this immuneACCESS table contains in-frame sequences only and omits some clones. Under half of the omission traces to an unresolved V gene where checked; the cause of the rest is unknown. D and trimming were read from the DNA, whereas the V and J calls and clone size are those reported in that table. The sample table contains 120,000 or so clones; only one count was recorded for 75% to 85% of them. The ten largest clones take up more than 7.5% of the sample.

The cohort consisted of 650 to 850 healthy bone marrow donors. At the time of sampling, all cohort members were nominally healthy, though unrecorded immune exposures were likely present. The donor tested CMV seropositive and was one of the 289 seropositive cohort members. A peripheral blood sample was provided by each donor, and peripheral blood mononuclear cells were used for TCR beta sequencing. Genomic DNA extraction from the blood cell samples was performed with the Qiagen DNeasy Blood Extraction Kit. The cysteine opens and the phenylalanine closes a CDR3 of 15 amino acids. The CDR3 DNA has 45 bases and is translated from base 1. Per the germline V gene, MGHRA is the CDR1 and YSYEKL is the CDR2. V is shortened by 4 bases, J by 0 bases, and the region joining them spans 13 bases. This clone has only one observation. The antigen this receptor binds is unknown. Base qualities were left out, and no much larger clone turns up one base away.

The receptor chain draws on TRBV4-1 and TRBJ2-7; possibly the D gene is TRBD2, per 6 matching bases. The receptor comes from a woman in her 50s in good health and CMV-seropositive. What was sequenced was PBMCs. Read as DNA, the sequence is TGCGCCAGCAGCCCCCTCGGGCGGGACTCCTACGAGCAGTACTTC. Translated, this is CASSPLGRDSYEQYF.